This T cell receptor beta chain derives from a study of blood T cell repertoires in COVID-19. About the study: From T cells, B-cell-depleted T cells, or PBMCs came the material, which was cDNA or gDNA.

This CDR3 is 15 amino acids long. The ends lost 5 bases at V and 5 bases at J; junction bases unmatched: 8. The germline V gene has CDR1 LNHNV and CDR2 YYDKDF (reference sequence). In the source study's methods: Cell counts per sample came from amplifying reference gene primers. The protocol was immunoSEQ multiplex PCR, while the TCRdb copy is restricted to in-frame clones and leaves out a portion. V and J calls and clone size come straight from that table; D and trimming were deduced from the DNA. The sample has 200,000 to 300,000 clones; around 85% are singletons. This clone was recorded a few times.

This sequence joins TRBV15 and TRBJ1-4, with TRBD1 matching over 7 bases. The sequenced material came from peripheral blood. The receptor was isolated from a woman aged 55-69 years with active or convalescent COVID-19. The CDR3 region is CATSSLRGWNEKLFF. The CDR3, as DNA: TGTGCCACCAGCTCACTCAGGGGGTGGAATGAAAAACTGTTTTTT. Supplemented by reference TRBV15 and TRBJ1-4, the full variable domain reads DAMVIQNPRYQVTQFGKPVTLSCSQTLNHNVMYWYQQKSSQAPKLLFHYYDKDFNNEADTPDNFQSRRPNTSFCFLDIRSPGLGDTAMYLCATSSLRGWNEKLFFGSGTQLSVL.